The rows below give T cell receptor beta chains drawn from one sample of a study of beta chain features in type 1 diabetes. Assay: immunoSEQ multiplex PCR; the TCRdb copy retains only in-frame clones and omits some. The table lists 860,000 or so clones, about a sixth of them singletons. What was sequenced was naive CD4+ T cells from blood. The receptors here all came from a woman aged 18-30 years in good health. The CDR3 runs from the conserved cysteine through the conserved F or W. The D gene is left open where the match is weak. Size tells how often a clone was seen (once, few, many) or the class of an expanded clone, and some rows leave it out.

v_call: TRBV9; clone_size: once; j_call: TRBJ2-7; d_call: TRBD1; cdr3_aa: CASSVGQGWSYEQYF; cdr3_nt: TGTGCCAGCAGCGTAGGACAGGGTTGGTCCTACGAGCAGTACTTC
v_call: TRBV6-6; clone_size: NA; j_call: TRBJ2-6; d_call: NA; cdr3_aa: CASGAGSTLGANVLTF; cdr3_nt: TGTGCCAGCGGGGCAGGGTCCACTCTTGGGGCCAACGTCCTGACTTTC
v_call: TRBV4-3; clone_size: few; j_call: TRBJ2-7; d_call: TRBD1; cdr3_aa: CASSQDAPPTGFAYEQYF; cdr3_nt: TGCGCCAGCAGCCAAGATGCCCCACCGACAGGGTTTGCCTACGAGCAGTACTTC
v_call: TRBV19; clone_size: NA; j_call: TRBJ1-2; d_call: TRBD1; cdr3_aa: CASSIMRTGAYGYTF; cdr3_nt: TGTGCCAGTAGTATAATGAGGACAGGGGCCTATGGCTACACCTTC
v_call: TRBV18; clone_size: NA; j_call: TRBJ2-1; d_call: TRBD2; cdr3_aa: CASSGTTYNEQFF; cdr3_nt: TGTGCCAGCTCAGGGACTACCTACAATGAGCAGTTCTTC
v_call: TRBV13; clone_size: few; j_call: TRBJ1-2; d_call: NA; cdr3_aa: CASSVGGYGYTF; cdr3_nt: TGTGCCAGCAGCGTCGGGGGGTATGGCTACACCTTC
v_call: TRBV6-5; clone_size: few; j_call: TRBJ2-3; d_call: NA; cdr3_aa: CASSYSLAGTDTQYF; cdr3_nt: TGTGCCAGCAGTTACTCGCTTGCGGGTACAGATACGCAGTATTTT
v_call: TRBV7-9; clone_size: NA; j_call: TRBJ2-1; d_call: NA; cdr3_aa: CASSSLGKAVKYNEQFF; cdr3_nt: TGTGCCAGCAGCTCACTGGGGAAAGCGGTAAAATACAATGAGCAGTTCTTC
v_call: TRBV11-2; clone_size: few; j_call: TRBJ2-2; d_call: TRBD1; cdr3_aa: CASSVDRVGTGELFF; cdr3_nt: TGTGCCAGCAGCGTAGACAGGGTCGGCACCGGGGAGCTGTTTTTT
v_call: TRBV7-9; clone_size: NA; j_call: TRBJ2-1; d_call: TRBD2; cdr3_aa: CASSLAGGRAYNEQFF; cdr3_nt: TGTGCCAGCAGCTTAGCGGGCGGGAGGGCCTACAATGAGCAGTTCTTC
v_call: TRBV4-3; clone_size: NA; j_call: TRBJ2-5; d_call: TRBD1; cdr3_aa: CASSQDAPGTGGEETQYF; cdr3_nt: TGCGCCAGCAGCCAAGATGCCCCCGGGACAGGGGGAGAGGAGACCCAGTACTTC
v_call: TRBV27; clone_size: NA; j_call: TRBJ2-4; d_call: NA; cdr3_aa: CASSLSGGGGSGIKNIQYF; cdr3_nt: TGTGCCAGCAGTTTATCGGGCGGAGGGGGGAGCGGGATTAAAAACATTCAGTACTTC
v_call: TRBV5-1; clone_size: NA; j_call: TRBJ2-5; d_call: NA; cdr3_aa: CASRGGQETQYF; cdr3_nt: TGCGCCAGCAGAGGGGGCCAAGAGACCCAGTACTTC
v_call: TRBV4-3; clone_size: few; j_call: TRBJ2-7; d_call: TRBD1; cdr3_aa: CASSQYRTGGMNEQYF; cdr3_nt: TGCGCCAGCAGCCAATATCGGACAGGGGGAATGAACGAGCAGTACTTC
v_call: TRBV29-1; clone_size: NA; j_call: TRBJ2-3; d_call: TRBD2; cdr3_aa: CSVDAAYWEGLRRADTQYF; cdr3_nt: TGCAGCGTTGACGCGGCGTATTGGGAGGGCCTAAGGAGAGCAGATACGCAGTATTTT
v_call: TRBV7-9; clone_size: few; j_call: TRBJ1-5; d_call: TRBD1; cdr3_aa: CASSSGTGGSNQPQHF; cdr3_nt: TGTGCCAGCAGCTCGGGAACAGGGGGCAGTAATCAGCCCCAGCATTTT
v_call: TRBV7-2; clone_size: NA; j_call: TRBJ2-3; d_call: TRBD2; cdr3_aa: CASSSIAGGGDTQYF; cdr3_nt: TGTGCCAGCAGTTCGATAGCGGGAGGTGGGGATACGCAGTATTTT
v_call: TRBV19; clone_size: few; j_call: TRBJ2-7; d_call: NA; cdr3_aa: CASSRGQPYEQYF; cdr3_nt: TGTGCCAGTAGTCGTGGACAGCCCTACGAGCAGTACTTC
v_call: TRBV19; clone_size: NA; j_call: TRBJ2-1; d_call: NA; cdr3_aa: CASSDRTGTTYNEQFF; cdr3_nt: TGTGCCAGTAGTGACCGGACAGGGACTACTTACAATGAGCAGTTCTTC
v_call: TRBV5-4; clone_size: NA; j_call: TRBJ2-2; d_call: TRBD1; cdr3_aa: CASSSGQGFSGELFF; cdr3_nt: TGTGCCAGCAGCTCTGGACAGGGATTCTCCGGGGAGCTGTTTTTT
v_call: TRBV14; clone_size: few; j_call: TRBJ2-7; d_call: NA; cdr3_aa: CASSQGRGWYEQYF; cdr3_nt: TGTGCCAGCAGCCAAGGGAGGGGATGGTACGAGCAGTACTTC
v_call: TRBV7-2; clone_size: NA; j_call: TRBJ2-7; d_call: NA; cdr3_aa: CASSYKQEYEQYF; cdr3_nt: TGTGCCAGCAGCTACAAACAGGAGTACGAGCAGTACTTC
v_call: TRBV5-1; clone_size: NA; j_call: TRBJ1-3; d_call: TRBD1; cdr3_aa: CASSPGTGAFGNTIYF; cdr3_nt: TGCGCCAGCAGCCCCGGGACAGGGGCTTTTGGAAACACCATATATTTT
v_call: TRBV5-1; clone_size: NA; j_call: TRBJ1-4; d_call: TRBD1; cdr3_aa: CASSPTDRVNEKLFF; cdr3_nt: TGCGCCAGCAGCCCCACCGACAGGGTAAATGAAAAACTGTTTTTT
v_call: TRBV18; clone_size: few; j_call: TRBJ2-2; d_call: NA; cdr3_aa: CASSLGPANTGELFF; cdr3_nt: TGTGCCAGCTCGTTAGGACCGGCGAACACCGGGGAGCTGTTTTTT
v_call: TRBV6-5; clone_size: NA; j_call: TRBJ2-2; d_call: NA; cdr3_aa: CASSYWAGVSVELFF; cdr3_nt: TGTGCCAGCAGTTATTGGGCGGGCGTGTCCGTGGAGCTGTTTTTT
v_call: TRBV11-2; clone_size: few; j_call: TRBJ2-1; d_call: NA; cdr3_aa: CASSLRDRGEQFF; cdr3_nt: TGTGCCAGCAGCTTAAGGGATAGAGGTGAGCAGTTCTTC
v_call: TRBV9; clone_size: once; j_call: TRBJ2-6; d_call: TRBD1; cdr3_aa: CASSALLWTTGAEGANVLTF; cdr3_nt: TGTGCCAGCAGCGCTTTGCTCTGGACGACAGGGGCCGAGGGGGCCAACGTCCTGACTTTC
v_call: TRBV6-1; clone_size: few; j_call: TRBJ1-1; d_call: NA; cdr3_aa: CASSVYPPRSEAFF; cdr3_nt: TGTGCCAGCAGTGTCTACCCCCCCCGAAGTGAAGCTTTCTTT
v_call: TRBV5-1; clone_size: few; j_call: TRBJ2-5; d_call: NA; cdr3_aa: CASSLAFPETQYF; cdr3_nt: TGCGCCAGCAGCTTGGCCTTTCCGGAGACCCAGTACTTC
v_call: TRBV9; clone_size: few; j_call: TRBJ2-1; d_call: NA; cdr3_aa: CASSVDGGPYNEQFF; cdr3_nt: TGTGCCAGCAGCGTAGACGGCGGTCCCTACAATGAGCAGTTCTTC
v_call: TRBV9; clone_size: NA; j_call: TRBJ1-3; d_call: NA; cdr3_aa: CASSSNRENSGNTIYF; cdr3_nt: TGTGCCAGCAGCTCAAACAGGGAAAACTCTGGAAACACCATATATTTT
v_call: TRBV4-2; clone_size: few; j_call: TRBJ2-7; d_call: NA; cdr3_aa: CASSQAAPGISGGEQYF; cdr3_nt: TGTGCCAGCAGCCAAGCCGCTCCCGGGATCAGCGGCGGCGAGCAGTACTTC
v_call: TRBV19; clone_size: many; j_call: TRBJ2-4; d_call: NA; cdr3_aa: CASSMASGKNIQYF; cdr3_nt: TGTGCCAGTAGTATGGCCAGCGGAAAAAACATTCAGTACTTC
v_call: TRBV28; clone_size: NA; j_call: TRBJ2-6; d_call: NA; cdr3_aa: CASSLRTTGPGANVLTF; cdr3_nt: TGTGCCAGCAGTTTAAGGACAACTGGCCCTGGGGCCAACGTCCTGACTTTC
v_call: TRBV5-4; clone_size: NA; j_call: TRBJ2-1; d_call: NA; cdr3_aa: CASSLVSGYNEQFF; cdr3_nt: TGTGCCAGCAGCTTGGTTTCGGGATACAATGAGCAGTTCTTC
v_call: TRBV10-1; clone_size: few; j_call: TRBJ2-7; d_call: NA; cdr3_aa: CAAASPNGEQYF; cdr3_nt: TGCGCCGCCGCGAGCCCTAATGGGGAGCAGTACTTC
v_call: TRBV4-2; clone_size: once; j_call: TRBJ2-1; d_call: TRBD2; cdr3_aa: CASSQRLAGGGNEQFF; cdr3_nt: TGTGCCAGCAGCCAACGCCTCGCGGGAGGGGGCAATGAGCAGTTCTTC
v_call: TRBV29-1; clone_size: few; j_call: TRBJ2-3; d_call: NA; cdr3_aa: CSYSRVTDTQYF; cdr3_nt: TGCAGCTACTCCCGGGTGACAGATACGCAGTATTTT
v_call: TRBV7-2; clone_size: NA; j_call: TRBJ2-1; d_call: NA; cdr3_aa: CASSLAPSYNEQFF; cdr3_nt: TGTGCCAGCAGCTTAGCACCCTCCTACAATGAGCAGTTCTTC
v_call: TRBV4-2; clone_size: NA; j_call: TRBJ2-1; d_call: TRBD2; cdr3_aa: CASKGLVFNNEQFF; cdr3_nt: TGTGCCAGCAAGGGACTAGTGTTTAACAATGAGCAGTTCTTC
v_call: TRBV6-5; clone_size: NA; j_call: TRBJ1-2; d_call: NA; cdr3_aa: CAISVAGDGYTF; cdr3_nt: TGTGCCATCAGTGTCGCGGGAGACGGCTACACCTTC
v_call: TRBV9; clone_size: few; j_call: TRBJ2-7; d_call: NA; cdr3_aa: CASSPAGTYEQYF; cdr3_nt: TGTGCCAGCAGCCCAGCGGGCACCTACGAGCAGTACTTC
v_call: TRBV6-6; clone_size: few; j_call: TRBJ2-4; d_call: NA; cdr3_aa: CAISESGLKNIQYF; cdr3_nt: TGTGCCATCAGTGAGTCGGGTCTAAAAAACATTCAGTACTTC
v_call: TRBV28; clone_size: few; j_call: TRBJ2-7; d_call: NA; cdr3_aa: CASSLTDGLYEQYF; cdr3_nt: TGTGCCAGCAGTTTGACGGACGGACTCTACGAGCAGTACTTC
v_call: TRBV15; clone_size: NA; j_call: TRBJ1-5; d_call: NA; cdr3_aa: CATSREGGYQPQHF; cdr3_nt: TGTGCCACCAGCAGAGAAGGGGGTTATCAGCCCCAGCATTTT
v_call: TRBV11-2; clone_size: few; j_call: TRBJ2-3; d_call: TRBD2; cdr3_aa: CASSRTSGVKDTQYF; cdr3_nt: TGTGCCAGCAGCCGGACTAGCGGGGTCAAAGATACGCAGTATTTT
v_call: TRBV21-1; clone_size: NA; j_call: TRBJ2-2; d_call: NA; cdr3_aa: CARSFGTGSNTGELFF; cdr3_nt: NA
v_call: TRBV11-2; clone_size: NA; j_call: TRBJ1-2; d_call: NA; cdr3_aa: CASSLGRSTGGYTF; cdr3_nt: TGTGCCAGCAGCTTAGGGCGGTCGACGGGAGGCTACACCTTC
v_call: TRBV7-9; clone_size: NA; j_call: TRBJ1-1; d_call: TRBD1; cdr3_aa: CASSSTGSTEAFF; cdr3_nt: TGTGCCAGCAGCTCGACAGGGTCAACTGAAGCTTTCTTT
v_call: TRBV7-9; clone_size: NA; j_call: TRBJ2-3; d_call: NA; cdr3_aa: CATIPGGDTDTQYF; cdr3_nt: TGTGCCACCATCCCGGGCGGGGACACAGATACGCAGTATTTT
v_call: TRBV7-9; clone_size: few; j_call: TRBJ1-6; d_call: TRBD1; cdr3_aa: CASSVGTDSAWNSPLHF; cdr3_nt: TGTGCCAGCAGCGTGGGGACAGATTCTGCGTGGAATTCACCCCTCCACTTT
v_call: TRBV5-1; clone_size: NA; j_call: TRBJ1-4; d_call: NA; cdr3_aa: CASSLGGMTNEKLFF; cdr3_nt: TGCGCCAGCAGCTTGGGGGGGATGACTAATGAAAAACTGTTTTTT